This is a list of T cell receptor beta chains from one sample in a study of CD8 T cells in Susac syndrome. TCRdb re-called the immunoSEQ multiplex PCR reads with MiXCR, one entry per CDR3 protein. The sample holds more than 70,000 distinct CDR3 sequences, around 90% seen once. The sample taken for sequencing was CD8+ T cells from PBMCs. Receptors originate from a human donor with multiple sclerosis. Both conserved end residues are part of each CDR3. A D gene is named only where the DNA matches it firmly. Clone size is given for some rows only: seen once, a few or many times, or a class if the clone is expanded.

j_call v_call d_call clone_size cdr3_aa cdr3_nt
TRBJ2-5 TRBV2 - - CARPGLKSLKRETQYF TGTGCCAGGCCGGGACTTAAATCTCTGAAGCGGGAGACCCAGTACTTC
TRBJ2-5 TRBV2 - - CASSEALPGGQQETQYF TGTGCCAGCAGTGAAGCGCTCCCGGGGGGACAGCAGGAGACCCAGTACTTC
TRBJ2-2 TRBV19 - - CASSWWSGELFF TGTGCCAGTAGCTGGTGGTCCGGGGAGCTGTTTTTT
TRBJ2-1 TRBV6-2/TRBV6-3 TRBD2 - CASSYWGGSSYNEQFF TGTGCCAGCAGTTACTGGGGGGGTAGCTCCTACAATGAGCAGTTCTTC
TRBJ1-1 TRBV29-1 TRBD1 - CSGDPGTGSAEAFF TGCAGCGGTGACCCCGGGACAGGCTCCGCTGAAGCTTTCTTT
TRBJ2-4 TRBV27 - - CASSFGGLKNIQYF TGTGCCAGCTCCTTTGGGGGGCTTAAAAACATTCAGTACTTC
TRBJ1-1 TRBV7-3 TRBD1 - CASSLNAGGMTEAFF TGTGCCAGCAGCTTAAATGCAGGGGGGATGACTGAAGCTTTCTTT
TRBJ1-4 TRBV12-3/TRBV12-4 - once CASRNQLTYGEKLFF TGTGCCAGCAGGAATCAACTGACATATGGTGAAAAACTGTTTTTT
TRBJ1-4 TRBV7-9 TRBD1 once CASSAGLQGKLFF TGTGCCAGCAGCGCGGGGTTACAGGGGAAACTGTTTTTT
TRBJ2-1 TRBV13 - - CASSLIKGSSYNEQFF TGTGCCAGCAGCTTAATAAAGGGGAGCTCCTACAATGAGCAGTTCTTC
TRBJ1-2 TRBV9 TRBD1 - CASSVEVGQGHHGYTF TGTGCCAGCAGCGTAGAAGTCGGACAGGGCCATCATGGCTACACCTTC
TRBJ1-2 TRBV11-2 - - CASSPIRDGYTF TGTGCCAGCAGCCCGATCCGGGATGGCTACACCTTC
TRBJ2-4 TRBV19 - - CASSIGGHIQYF TGTGCCAGTAGTATTGGGGGCCACATTCAGTACTTC
TRBJ2-7 TRBV6-5 - - CASSSIRETSYEQYF TGTGCCAGCAGTTCAATACGGGAGACCTCCTACGAGCAGTACTTC
TRBJ2-7 TRBV19 - once CASSAPGLEDEQYF TGTGCCAGTAGTGCCCCGGGACTCGAGGACGAGCAGTACTTC
TRBJ2-4 TRBV30 - - CAWGRDGGQKNIQYF TGTGCCTGGGGAAGGGACGGGGGCCAGAAAAACATTCAGTACTTC
TRBJ1-1 TRBV20-1 - - CSARVGADTEAFF TGCAGTGCTAGAGTTGGGGCCGACACTGAAGCTTTCTTT
TRBJ2-4 TRBV6-6 - once CASNAGTKNIQYF TGTGCCAGCAATGCAGGAACCAAAAACATTCAGTACTTC
TRBJ1-2 TRBV6-2/TRBV6-3 - - CASSYAYTGTAMGYTF TGTGCCAGCAGTTACGCTTATACCGGGACGGCGATGGGCTACACCTTC
TRBJ2-7 TRBV5-4 TRBD2 - CASSSNSGRGSYEQYF TGTGCCAGCAGCTCAAATAGCGGGAGGGGATCTTACGAGCAGTACTTC
TRBJ2-7 TRBV19 - - CANSNEQYF TGTGCCAACTCAAACGAGCAGTACTTC
TRBJ1-2 TRBV12-3/TRBV12-4 - - CASSMRTDQGYTF TGTGCCAGCAGCATGAGGACAGATCAAGGCTACACCTTC
TRBJ1-2 TRBV19 - - CASSILGDAAVLYGYTF TGTGCCAGTAGTATACTAGGTGACGCGGCAGTCCTCTATGGCTACACCTTC
TRBJ2-2 TRBV5-4 - - CASSLDTMNTGELFF TGTGCCAGCAGCTTAGATACGATGAACACCGGGGAGCTGTTTTTT
TRBJ2-1 TRBV28 - - CASSLGRYNEQFF TGTGCCAGCAGTTTAGGTCGGTACAATGAGCAGTTCTTC
TRBJ2-7 TRBV28 TRBD1 - CASSYRGKSYEQYF TGTGCCAGCAGTTACAGGGGCAAGAGCTACGAGCAGTACTTC
TRBJ1-5 TRBV2 - - CASGRGSGNQPQHF TGTGCCAGCGGGCGGGGGTCTGGCAATCAGCCCCAGCATTTT
TRBJ2-7 TRBV30 - - CAWADRPSYEQYF TGTGCCTGGGCCGACAGGCCCTCCTACGAGCAGTACTTC
TRBJ1-1 TRBV6-5 - - CASSYSPGRNTEAFF TGTGCCAGCAGTTACTCTCCAGGAAGGAACACTGAAGCTTTCTTT
TRBJ2-7 TRBV4-3 TRBD2 - CASSQGTSGSYYEQYF TGCGCCAGCAGCCAAGGGACTAGCGGGAGTTATTACGAGCAGTACTTC
TRBJ1-2 TRBV28 - once CASSLNRQRMNYGYTF TGTGCCAGCAGTTTAAATCGTCAGCGGATGAACTATGGCTACACCTTC
TRBJ2-1 TRBV6-1 TRBD2 - CASSLVLSGRDYNEQFF TGTGCCAGCAGCCTCGTCCTGTCCGGGAGGGATTACAATGAGCAGTTCTTC
TRBJ2-1 TRBV7-8 - - CASSLVAVSSYNEQFF TGTGCCAGCAGCTTAGTTGCGGTCAGCTCCTACAATGAGCAGTTCTTC
TRBJ2-1 TRBV18 TRBD1 once CASSPLDGWTGRSSEQFF TGTGCCAGCTCACCTTTGGACGGCTGGACAGGGCGGAGCTCTGAGCAGTTCTTC
TRBJ2-5 TRBV28 TRBD2 - CASELAGGLQETQYF TGTGCCTCAGAACTAGCGGGAGGTTTACAAGAGACCCAGTACTTC
TRBJ1-4 TRBV6-2/TRBV6-3 TRBD1 - CASSSGDRGRTTNEKLFF TGTGCCAGCAGTTCCGGGGACAGGGGACGGACAACTAATGAAAAACTGTTTTTT
TRBJ2-7 TRBV27 - - CASSFGGGTYEQYF TGTGCCAGCAGTTTTGGTGGCGGTACCTACGAGCAGTACTTC
TRBJ2-7 TRBV4-3 TRBD2 once CASSQDTSGNYEQYF TGCGCCAGCAGCCAAGATACTAGCGGCAACTACGAGCAGTACTTC
TRBJ2-7 TRBV28 TRBD1 - CASSSSYRQGSYEQYF TGTGCCAGCAGCAGCTCCTACCGACAGGGCTCCTACGAGCAGTACTTC
TRBJ1-1 TRBV7-9 - - CASSLVSPGTEAFF TGTGCCAGCAGCTTAGTTTCCCCGGGGACTGAAGCTTTCTTT
TRBJ2-1 TRBV4-2 - - CASSQEAWSTVNEQFF TGTGCCAGCAGCCAAGAGGCCTGGAGTACTGTCAATGAGCAGTTCTTC
TRBJ1-5 TRBV27 - - CASSLHGQPNQPQHF TGTGCCAGCAGTTTACACGGACAGCCTAATCAGCCCCAGCATTTT
TRBJ2-3 TRBV3-1 TRBD2 - CASSQDLYGGGTDTQYF TGTGCCAGCAGCCAAGATCTCTACGGGGGGGGCACAGATACGCAGTATTTT
TRBJ2-1 TRBV28 TRBD2 - CASSSGGSAYNEQFF TGTGCCAGCAGTTCTGGCGGGAGTGCCTACAATGAGCAGTTCTTC
TRBJ2-1 TRBV27 - - CASMDGSSYNEQFF TGTGCCAGCATGGATGGGAGCTCCTACAATGAGCAGTTCTTC
TRBJ2-7 TRBV28 - once CASSTPSGRPHYEQYF TGTGCCAGCAGTACCCCTTCGGGACGGCCGCACTACGAGCAGTACTTC
TRBJ1-2 TRBV9 - - CASNTGSYGYTF TGTGCCAGCAATACCGGGAGCTATGGCTACACCTTC
TRBJ2-5 TRBV4-1 - - CASSHPSTDETQYF TGCGCCAGCAGCCATCCCTCAACTGATGAGACCCAGTACTTC
TRBJ2-1 TRBV9 - - CASSVVASAYNEQFF TGTGCCAGCAGCGTAGTGGCGTCTGCCTACAATGAGCAGTTCTTC
TRBJ2-7 TRBV5-1 TRBD2 - CASSLAWGGAYEQYF TGCGCCAGCAGCTTGGCATGGGGGGGGGCCTACGAGCAGTACTTC
TRBJ2-7 TRBV30 - - CAWSEVPYEQYF TGTGCCTGGAGTGAGGTACCCTACGAGCAGTACTTC
TRBJ1-2 TRBV5-6 - - CASSSNRYGYTF TGTGCCAGCAGCTCGAACAGATATGGCTACACCTTC
TRBJ2-7 TRBV5-8 TRBD2 - CASSYLGLAGEQYF TGTGCCAGCAGCTACCTGGGACTAGCGGGGGAGCAGTACTTC
TRBJ1-1 TRBV12-3/TRBV12-4 TRBD1 - CASSFMTGGRTEAFF TGTGCCAGCAGTTTCATGACAGGGGGAAGAACTGAAGCTTTCTTT
TRBJ2-7 TRBV4-3 - - CASSQEAGSTYEQYF TGCGCCAGCAGCCAAGAGGCAGGTAGTACCTACGAGCAGTACTTC
TRBJ1-3 TRBV3-1 - - CASSQDRRQGGRSFSGNTIYF TGTGCCAGCAGCCAAGATCGTCGTCAGGGTGGAAGGTCCTTCTCTGGAAACACCATATATTTT
TRBJ2-5 TRBV4-1 TRBD1 - CASSQVSGGDFETQYF TGCGCCAGCAGCCAAGTTTCAGGGGGCGATTTTGAGACCCAGTACTTC
TRBJ1-1 TRBV7-9 - - CASSSPRGGDTEAFF TGTGCCAGCAGCTCACCTAGGGGGGGGGACACTGAAGCTTTCTTT